This T cell receptor (beta chain) was sequenced for a study of T cells in Graves' hyperthyroidism and ophthalmopathy. Amplification yielded TCR beta CDR3 regions, with RNA transcripts as the source. Primed by the HTBI set, a first-round RT-PCR was run on the TCR CDR3. TCRdb re-derived calls from the multiplex PCR reads in MiXCR, one entry per CDR3 protein. The data show 400,000 to 550,000 distinct CDR3 sequences, with around 24% seen just once and 10% to 12% held by the top ten. Patients affected by ophthalmopathy presented a Clinical Activity Score of at least 3, a NOSPECS grade of at least 4, and disease duration below 3 months. Study-wide results and caveats: Ophthalmopathy was predicted by the model a median of approximately six months ahead of onset.

In this sample, this clonotype turned up many times. The antigen remains undetermined. Germline V CDR1 and CDR2: KGHSH, LQKENI. Trimming stripped 3 bases from V and 5 bases from J, with 14 bases between. The CDR3 runs to 14 residues. Sequenced: blood. V gene TRBV18 combines with J gene TRBJ2-7; D gene uncertain. This TCR was recovered from a woman in her thirties with Graves' ophthalmopathy. CDR3 region: CASSPLQSADEQYF. CDR3 nucleotides: TGTGCCAGCTCACCCCTACAAAGTGCGGACGAGCAGTACTTC.